Following are 28 T cell receptor beta chains from one sample sequenced in a study of T cells in localized non-small cell lung cancer. The repertoire was sequenced with immunoSEQ multiplex PCR; TCRdb's copy has only in-frame clones and lacks some. Among thousands of clones listed, about 35% were seen once. This material consisted of lung tumor tissue, taken before any cancer treatment. Receptor source: an older female donor with stage I lung adenocarcinoma.

The rearrangement links TRBV5-1 to TRBJ1-6; 11 nucleotides match TRBD1. This CDR3 has 16 amino acids. The V and J ends lost 4 bases and 10 bases, in that order; junction bases with no gene match: 10. Germline lookup yields CDR1 SGHRS and CDR2 YFSETQ. The CDR3 here is CASSGPGQGDSSPLHF. CDR3 sequence (DNA): TGCGCCAGCAGCGGACCGGGACAGGGGGATAGCTCACCCCTCCACTTT.

The chain joins TRBV2 to TRBJ1-2, with TRBD1 identical over 7 bases. Germline CDR1 SNHLY, CDR2 FYNNEI. The junction had 8 bases not matched to a gene; V was cut back by 9 bases and J by 1 base. The CDR3 runs to 14 residues. CDR3 protein: CASIRTGGNYGYTF. The CDR3 DNA is TGTGCCAGTATAAGGACAGGAGGTAACTATGGCTACACCTTC.

V usage is TRBV5-1 and J usage is TRBJ2-5; either TRBD1 or TRBD2 may fit D (5 bases each). This CDR3 has 17 residues. Trimming removed 0 bases from V and 1 base from J, with 16 bases in between. Looked up from germline, CDR1 is SGHRS and CDR2 is YFSETQ. The CDR3 sequence: CASSLGRDRGTQETQYF. The CDR3 region has the DNA TGCGCCAGCAGCTTGGGACGCGATCGGGGCACCCAAGAGACCCAGTACTTC.

The chain couples TRBV11-3 to TRBJ1-3, with TRBD1 as a possible D gene (5 bases). The V end was cut by 1 base, the J end by 2 bases, with 18 bases between. Germline V gives CDR1 SGHNT, CDR2 YENEEA. The CDR3 extends over 18 amino acids. In DNA form, the CDR3 reads TGTGCCAGCAGCTTAGGCCGGCCGGGGGTTGAGCCTGGAAACACCATATATTTT. Translated, it gives CASSLGRPGVEPGNTIYF.

The rearrangement uses TRBV19 and TRBJ2-1; no reliable D call. Germline V gene lookup returns CDR1 LNHDA and CDR2 SQIVND (reference sequence). The germline V and J ends were trimmed by 3 bases and 2 bases, with 8 bases remaining between them. CDR3 length: 14 amino acids. CDR3 protein: CASSMLGTYNEQFF. The CDR3 DNA is TGTGCCAGTAGTATGTTGGGCACCTACAATGAGCAGTTCTTC.

The V gene is TRBV9, the J gene TRBJ1-2; a weak D match, TRBD1 (6 bases). The V end was cut by 5 bases, the J end by 7 bases, with 15 bases between. Germline V gene sequence: CDR1 SGDLS, CDR2 YYNGEE. The CDR3 covers 13 residues. Here the CDR3 reads CASRYSGDAGYTF. CDR3 nucleotide sequence: TGTGCCAGCAGATATTCAGGGGATGCTGGCTACACCTTC.

The chain is built from TRBV7-8 and TRBJ2-5; 7 positions agree with TRBD2. CDR1 and CDR2 (germline): SGHVS, FQNEAQ. This CDR3 has 13 residues. V gave up 4 bases and J gave up 3 bases; unmatched junction bases: 2. CDR3 sequence reads: CASSSGTKETQYF. Written as DNA, the CDR3 is TGTGCCAGCAGCTCGGGGACTAAAGAGACCCAGTACTTC.

This clone was recorded a few times. At the DNA level, this CDR3 is encoded by other sequences in the same sample as well. J is TRBJ2-3 and V is TRBV9; 9 bases match TRBD1. V lost 0 bases to trimming and J lost 0 bases; unmatched junction nucleotides: 5. This CDR3 has 17 residues. Germline V gives CDR1 SGDLS, CDR2 YYNGEE. The CDR3 nucleotides read TGTGCCAGCAGCGTAGAGGGACAGGGCTTGAGCACAGATACGCAGTATTTT. It translates to CASSVEGQGLSTDTQYF.

The V call is TRBV11-3, the J call TRBJ2-5; TRBD1 might be the D (6 bases). V was shortened by 5 bases and J by 4 bases, with 17 bases between the two germline ends. The CDR3 has 15 amino acids. In germline, CDR1 is SGHNT, CDR2 YENEEA. The CDR3 DNA reads as TGTGCCAGCAGCCCAATCCAGGGGTTAGGAGAGACCCAGTACTTC. Translated: CASSPIQGLGETQYF.

This clone is classed as medium-sized. The genes are TRBV6-8 and TRBJ1-2, with a tentative D call TRBD1 (5 bases). CDR1 is MNHGY and CDR2 is SAAAGT in the germline V gene. This CDR3 spans 14 amino acids. Trimming stripped 6 bases from V and 2 bases from J, with 13 bases between. DNA of the CDR3: TGTGCCAGCAGGACCGGGGCCGGGAACTATGGCTACACCTTC. Translated, it gives CASRTGAGNYGYTF.

This clone turned up a few times. The chain links TRBV11-3 to TRBJ1-4; the match to TRBD1 covers 7 bases. After removal of 5 bases from V and 7 bases from J, the junction contained 16 bases not matched to a gene. Germline-derived CDR1 and CDR2 are SGHNT and YENEEA. The CDR3 spans 17 residues. The CDR3 reads CASSRIDIPGGSEKLFF. The CDR3, as DNA: TGTGCCAGCAGCCGAATTGACATCCCAGGGGGTAGTGAAAAACTGTTTTTT. The full variable domain, its missing parts supplied by reference TRBV11-3 and TRBJ1-4, is EAGVVQSPRYKIIEKKQPVAFWCNPISGHNTLYWYLQNLGQGPELLIRYENEEAVDDSQLPKDRFSAERLKGVDSTLKIQPAELGDSAVYLCASSRIDIPGGSEKLFFGSGTQLSVL.

The sample holds a few counts of this clone. The chain combines TRBV9 with TRBJ2-3; D ambiguous. The CDR3 runs to 13 residues. CDR1 and CDR2 from the germline V gene are SGDLS and YYNGEE. V lost 2 bases and J 4 bases, leaving 8 bases between the germline ends. For the CDR3, the DNA is TGTGCCAGCAGCGTTACAGCTTCAGATACGCAGTATTTT. This translates into CASSVTASDTQYF.

V usage is TRBV10-2 and J usage is TRBJ2-7; TRBD1 or TRBD2 may be the D gene (5 bases each). The CDR3 sequence is 15 residues long. Trimming took off 4 bases at V and 3 bases at J, with 16 bases between the two ends. The germline V gene encodes CDR1 WSHSY and CDR2 SAAADI. CDR3 sequence: CASSGLAPGRYEQYF. For the CDR3, the DNA is TGCGCCAGCAGTGGTCTCGCGCCGGGGCGCTACGAGCAGTACTTC.

This clone has more than one count but fewer than ten. The chain carries TRBV30 and TRBJ2-6; D remains ambiguous. V lost 0 bases and J 0 bases, leaving 6 bases between the germline ends. The CDR3 runs to 15 residues. Germline CDR1 reads GTSNPN; CDR2 reads SVGIG (reference sequence). CDR3 loop: CAWSVGSSGANVLTF. CDR3 DNA: TGTGCCTGGAGTGTTGGCAGCTCTGGGGCCAACGTCCTGACTTTC.

This clone was seen more than once but under ten times. The chain joins TRBV11-3 to TRBJ2-7, with D maybe TRBD1 (6 bases). The length of the CDR3 is 14 residues. V was clipped by 5 bases and J by 6 bases, with 17 bases between them. Germline values: CDR1 SGHNT, CDR2 YENEEA. CDR3 DNA: TGTGCCAGCAGCGGACCGGGACAACAACCCGAGCAGTACTTC. This sequence encodes CASSGPGQQPEQYF.

By share of the sample, this clone is medium-sized. The gene calls are TRBV9 and TRBJ2-1; TRBD2 might be the D (5 bases). Trimming shortened V by 0 bases and J by 5 bases, and 15 bases separated the two germline ends. There are 16 residues in the CDR3. Germline CDR1 reads SGDLS; CDR2 reads YYNGEE. The CDR3 DNA is TGTGCCAGCAGCGTAGTCCCCCCCGGGGTCCACAATGAGCAGTTCTTC. Translating gives CASSVVPPGVHNEQFF.

In this sample, this clone is medium-sized. The CDR3 nucleotides are TGTGCCAGCAGCGTAGCGGCCGGGATGAACACTGAAGCTTTCTTT. It yields the protein CASSVAAGMNTEAFF. V and J are TRBV9 and TRBJ1-1; D call uncertain. Trimming cost V 0 bases and J 0 bases, with 9 bases left between them. This CDR3 is built from 15 residues. Looked up from germline, CDR1 is SGDLS and CDR2 is YYNGEE.

This clone turned up a few times. The CDR3 DNA sequence: TGTGCCAGTAGTAGGGTACAGGGGGTCGAGCAGTACTTC. Encoded protein: CASSRVQGVEQYF. This chain connects TRBV19 to TRBJ2-7; 8 bases match TRBD1. CDR1 and CDR2 (germline): LNHDA, SQIVND (reference sequence). V lost 4 bases and J lost 6; bases outside the gene matches: 5. The CDR3 consists of 13 residues.

Judged by abundance, this clone is medium-sized (0.01 to 0.1%). The J gene is TRBJ2-5, the V gene TRBV11-3; 11 bases are a match to TRBD2. J was trimmed by 2 bases and V by 5 bases; bases with no gene match: 13. CDR1 SGHNT and CDR2 YENEEA come from the germline V gene. The CDR3 totals 18 residues. CDR3 sequence reads: CASSPYVGIAGGQETQYF. Here the CDR3 DNA reads TGTGCCAGCAGCCCCTATGTCGGTATAGCGGGGGGGCAAGAGACCCAGTACTTC.

This clone was found a few times. The chain uses TRBV27 and TRBJ1-2, with D perhaps TRBD1 (5 bases). CDR1 is MNHEY, CDR2 SMNVEV, per germline (reference sequence). The germline V and J ends were trimmed by 8 bases and 4 bases, with 14 bases remaining between them. This CDR3 spans 13 amino acids. CDR3 region: CASRGRRSYGYTF. The DNA for the CDR3 is TGTGCCAGCCGGGGACGAAGGTCCTATGGCTACACCTTC.

The J gene is TRBJ2-1, the V gene TRBV10-1; weak D call: TRBD2 (6 bases). V lost 3 bases to trimming and J lost 0 bases, with 12 bases between them. The CDR3 runs 16 residues. Germline assignment: CDR1 WNHNN and CDR2 SYGVQD (reference sequence). The CDR3 is CASSDSDGSSYNEQFF. CDR3 DNA: TGCGCCAGCAGTGACTCGGACGGGAGCTCCTACAATGAGCAGTTCTTC.

This clone was detected only once. This chain uses TRBV29-1 with TRBJ2-2; 10 bases match TRBD2. Germline CDR1 is SQVTM and CDR2 is ANQGSEA. V was clipped by 7 bases and J by 4 bases; unmatched bases: 6. The CDR3 is made up of 14 amino acids. The CDR3 sequence is CSGERGGGTGELFF. CDR3 nucleotide sequence: TGCAGCGGGGAGCGGGGGGGCGGCACCGGGGAGCTGTTTTTT.

In this sample, this clone turned up a few times. The DNA for the CDR3 is TGTGCCAGCGGTAGGGGTTACGCTGAAGCTTTCTTT. Protein: CASGRGYAEAFF. The rearrangement links TRBV6-8 to TRBJ1-1; TRBD1 might be the D (5 bases). CDR3 length: 12 amino acids. Germline loops: CDR1 MNHGY, CDR2 SAAAGT. V was pared by 8 bases and J by 6 bases, with 13 bases between.

This chain uses TRBV19 with TRBJ1-4; no firm D call. Germline CDR1 reads LNHDA; CDR2 reads SQIVND (reference sequence). The CDR3 spans 13 residues. The V gene lost 4 bases and the J gene lost 7 bases, with 10 bases spanning the gap. Here the CDR3 DNA reads TGTGCCAGTAGTAAAGCCGGAACTGAAAAACTGTTTTTT. Encoded protein: CASSKAGTEKLFF.

The chain carries TRBV5-1 and TRBJ2-2; TRBD1 is a possible D gene (5 bases). This CDR3 spans 15 amino acids. V lost 4 bases to trimming and J lost 2 bases, with 12 bases between them. The germline V gene encodes CDR1 SGHRS and CDR2 YFSETQ. CDR3 DNA sequence: TGCGCCAGCAGCGAGGACACGGCTAACACCGGGGAGCTGTTTTTT. Translated: CASSEDTANTGELFF.

This clone was found a few times. The rearrangement links TRBV7-5 to TRBJ2-3. TRBV7-5 is labeled a pseudogene. The CDR3 is 15 amino acids. The CDR3 coding sequence is TGTGCCAGCAGCTTGGCCACAAGGGTACGAGATACGCAGTATTTT. It specifies CASSLATRVRDTQYF.

This clone came up a few times. The genes are TRBV23-1 and TRBJ1-1; D perhaps matches TRBD1 (5 bases). TRBV23-1 carries the ORF label, with uncertain function. V dropped 6 bases and J dropped 4 bases, with 12 bases sitting between them. CDR3 length equals 13 residues. The CDR3 DNA reads TGCGCCAGCAGCTTTGGGGGTGGCACTGAAGCTTTCTTT. Its protein is CASSFGGGTEAFF.

This chain connects TRBV28 to TRBJ2-1; unclear D gene. The CDR3 consists of 12 residues. V lost 6 bases and J 9 bases, leaving 12 bases between the germline ends. Per germline, CDR1 MDHEN and CDR2 SYDVKM. The CDR3 region has the DNA TGTGCCAGCAGCCCTGGTCGTCCTGAGCAGTTCTTC. It specifies CASSPGRPEQFF.